The 24 T cell receptor beta chains below all came from one sample that was sequenced in a study of PD-1 blockade in classical Hodgkin lymphoma. The protocol was immunoSEQ multiplex PCR, while the TCRdb copy is restricted to in-frame clones and leaves out a portion. In the table there are 80,000 to 100,000 clones, approximately 94% of which are singletons. The time point here: cycle 4 day 1 (C4D1), after 5 to 7 weeks of nivolumab. Each patient relapsed following autologous stem cell transplantation, and prior brentuximab vedotin exposure differed. Sequenced material: peripheral blood mononuclear cells (PBMCs), taken before the fourth cycle of nivolumab. The receptors originated from a human donor with classical Hodgkin lymphoma.

This rearrangement joins TRBV6-5 to TRBJ1-1, with D possibly matching TRBD1 (6 bases). Germline V lookup: CDR1 MNHEY, CDR2 SVGAGI. The CDR3 extends over 11 amino acids. Trimming cost V 6 bases and J 8 bases, with 10 bases left between them. The CDR3 protein is CASRQTGEAFF. DNA of the CDR3: TGTGCCAGCAGGCAGACAGGCGAAGCTTTCTTT.

The chain carries TRBV19 and TRBJ2-1; D is uncertain. Looked up from germline, CDR1 is LNHDA and CDR2 is SQIVND (reference sequence). The CDR3 has 16 amino acids. V was cut by 5 bases and J by 1 base, with 15 bases left in between. The CDR3 DNA reads TGTGCCAGTAGTTTCAAGACCCTTCCTTCCTACAATGAGCAGTTCTTC. Amino acids: CASSFKTLPSYNEQFF. Full variable domain (rest looked up from reference TRBV19 and TRBJ2-1): DGGITQSPKYLFRKEGQNVTLSCEQNLNHDAMYWYRQDPGQGLRLIYYSQIVNDFQKGDIAEGYSVSREKKESFPLTVTSAQKNPTAFYLCASSFKTLPSYNEQFFGPGTRLTVL.

This chain uses TRBV7-4 with TRBJ2-3; TRBD2 agrees at 10 bases. This CDR3 is built from 16 residues. The germline gives CDR1 SGHVT, CDR2 SQSDAQ. The ends lost 4 bases at V and 5 bases at J; junction bases unmatched: 9. In DNA form, the CDR3 reads TGTGCCAGCAGCTCCCGGACTAGCGGATGTTTAGATACGCAGTATTTT. It codes for CASSSRTSGCLDTQYF.

The chain joins TRBV18 to TRBJ1-5, with D perhaps TRBD1 (5 bases). The CDR3 is 16 residues long. Trimming shortened V by 3 bases and J by 2 bases, and 14 bases separated the two germline ends. Germline CDR1 reads KGHSH; CDR2 reads LQKENI. CDR3 in DNA: TGTGCCAGCTCACCGACTAGACAGAGCGGCAATCAGCCCCAGCATTTT. Protein sequence: CASSPTRQSGNQPQHF.

A few counts support this clone. This chain joins TRBV6-6 and TRBJ1-5; D unresolved. Trimming took off 2 bases at V and 4 bases at J, with 12 bases between the two ends. Germline V lookup: CDR1 MNHNY, CDR2 SVGAGI (reference sequence). This CDR3 has 15 residues. Written as DNA, the CDR3 is TGTGCCAGCAGTTACGAACTAGGACTAAATCAGCCCCAGCATTTT. Translation: CASSYELGLNQPQHF.

The rearrangement joins TRBV15 to TRBJ1-2; 8 bases match TRBD1. This CDR3 is 17 amino acids long. The J segment lost 1 base and the V segment lost 0 bases, leaving 7 bases of the junction unmatched. Per germline, CDR1 LNHNV and CDR2 YYDKDF (reference sequence). The CDR3 spells CATSRDLLDRGNYGYTF. For the CDR3, the DNA is TGTGCCACCAGCAGAGATTTGCTCGACAGGGGTAACTATGGCTACACCTTC.

The chain combines TRBV21-1 with TRBJ1-1. TRBV21-1 is a recognized pseudogene. The CDR3 extends over 13 amino acids. In DNA form, the CDR3 reads TGTGCCAGCATCTCGACTGGGAGCACTGAAGCTTTCTTT. Translating it yields CASISTGSTEAFF.

The chain has TRBV5-4 and TRBJ2-7, with 7 bases that match TRBD2. Germline loops: CDR1 SGHNT, CDR2 YYREEE (reference sequence). The CDR3 has 15 amino acids. Trimming cost V 0 bases and J 5 bases; bases outside gene matches: 8. The CDR3 loop reads CASSLARRGGDEQYF. Here the CDR3 DNA reads TGTGCCAGCAGCTTGGCCAGGAGGGGAGGGGACGAGCAGTACTTC.

The chain carries TRBV5-1 and TRBJ1-2; D remains unclear. Germline values: CDR1 SGHRS, CDR2 YFSETQ. The CDR3 is made up of 15 amino acids. V was shortened by 4 bases and J by 3 bases, with 16 bases between the two germline ends. The CDR3 DNA reads as TGCGCCAGCAGCCTAGACGCCACGTCGGACTATGGCTACACCTTC. This encodes CASSLDATSDYGYTF.

The gene calls are TRBV27 and TRBJ2-3; D gene ambiguous. V was trimmed by 6 bases and J by 2 bases, leaving 3 bases between them. CDR1 is MNHEY, CDR2 SMNVEV, per germline (reference sequence). The CDR3 sequence is 11 residues long. DNA of the CDR3: TGTGCCAGCAGGTCCACAGATACGCAGTATTTT. Its translation: CASRSTDTQYF.

A note on this clone: Germline and junction disagree at one end, which may indicate a read error. The chain employs TRBV6-6 and TRBJ2-7; 12 positions match TRBD1. The CDR3 spans 16 residues. CDR1 is MNHNY, CDR2 SVGAGI, per germline (reference sequence). The CDR3 bases are TGTGCCAGCAGCTACTACGCCGGGACAGGGGGCTGCGAGCAGTACTTC. Translated: CASSYYAGTGGCEQYF.

The V and J genes are TRBV6-1 and TRBJ2-3; D is perhaps TRBD2 (5 bases). Germline CDR1 is MNHNS and CDR2 is SASEGT. Trimming pared 6 bases from V and 2 bases from J, leaving 12 bases between. This CDR3 region has 14 residues. DNA for the CDR3: TGTGCCAGCAGACCCTCCGGGGACACAGATACGCAGTATTTT. Translating it yields CASRPSGDTDTQYF.

The chain couples TRBV7-2 to TRBJ2-1; D tentatively reads TRBD1 or TRBD2 (5 bases each). Trimming took off 5 bases at V and 9 bases at J, with 20 bases between the two ends. The germline V gene has CDR1 SGHTA and CDR2 FQGNSA. The CDR3 is 15 amino acids. CDR3 amino acids: CASSIPTFSGSEQFF. The CDR3 DNA is TGTGCCAGCAGCATCCCGACCTTTTCAGGGAGTGAGCAGTTCTTC.

The rearrangement uses TRBV29-1 and TRBJ2-3; 8 nucleotides match TRBD2. V lost 4 bases, J lost 0 bases, and 3 bases stayed unmatched. CDR3 length: 14 residues. The V gene's germline CDR1 is SQVTM and CDR2 ANQGSEA. The CDR3 sequence is CSVVPSGSTDTQYF. CDR3 DNA sequence: TGCAGCGTTGTGCCTAGCGGGAGCACAGATACGCAGTATTTT.

J is TRBJ1-5 and V is TRBV23-1; 7 bases fit TRBD1. TRBV23-1 is an ORF, with its function uncertain. This CDR3 region has 16 residues. Trimming removed 3 bases from V and 4 bases from J; junction bases left unmatched: 9. The CDR3 protein is CASSHSQGESNQPQHF. CDR3 nucleotide sequence: TGCGCCAGCAGTCATTCGCAGGGGGAAAGTAATCAGCCCCAGCATTTT.

The chain joins TRBV6-6 to TRBJ2-1; D not certain. This CDR3 is 14 amino acids long. With 2 bases removed from V and 8 bases from J, the gap between germline ends came to 13 bases. Germline V lookup: CDR1 MNHNY, CDR2 SVGAGI (reference sequence). CDR3 amino acids: CASSYIGFSDEQFF. CDR3 coding DNA: TGTGCCAGCAGTTACATAGGCTTTTCAGATGAGCAGTTCTTC.

The CDR3 region is CASSQTSYEQYF. CDR3 sequence (DNA): TGTGCCAGCAGCCAGACTAGCTACGAGCAGTACTTC. The chain joins TRBV7-2 to TRBJ2-7; TRBD2 is a possible D gene (6 bases). Germline V gene lookup returns CDR1 SGHTA and CDR2 FQGNSA. CDR3 length: 12 amino acids. V lost 5 bases to trimming and J lost 3 bases, with 8 bases between them.

The V call is TRBV2, the J call TRBJ1-4, with 12 bases identical to TRBD1. With 5 bases clipped from V and 6 bases from J, the junction kept 4 bases outside the gene matches. The germline CDR1 and CDR2 sequences are SNHLY and FYNNEI. The CDR3 contains 15 residues. Written as DNA, the CDR3 is TGTGCCAGCAGTCCCGGGACAGGGGGCTATGAAAAACTGTTTTTT. This codes for CASSPGTGGYEKLFF.

This chain connects TRBV6-1 to TRBJ1-4; maybe TRBD1 (5 bases). V gave up 3 bases and J gave up 5 bases, with 13 bases separating them. Germline CDR1 MNHNS, CDR2 SASEGT. The CDR3 is made up of 15 amino acids. The DNA for the CDR3 is TGTGCCAGCAGTGATACCGGGGGACGAAATGAAAAACTGTTTTTT. This gives the protein CASSDTGGRNEKLFF.

V is TRBV30 and J is TRBJ2-1; the D gene is possibly TRBD1 (7 bases). The CDR3 consists of 14 residues. The V gene lost 5 bases and the J gene lost 6 bases, with 17 bases spanning the gap. Germline CDR1 and CDR2: GTSNPN and SVGIG (reference sequence). This CDR3 reads CAWWAGGQINEQFF. In DNA form, the CDR3 reads TGTGCCTGGTGGGCAGGGGGGCAGATCAATGAGCAGTTCTTC.

This clone is a singleton in its sample. The chain recombines TRBV30 with TRBJ2-7, with D tentatively TRBD2 (5 bases). Germline V gives CDR1 GTSNPN, CDR2 SVGIG (reference sequence). The CDR3 is made up of 13 amino acids. Between the trimmed V and J ends, which lost 0 bases and 6 bases, there was a span of 12 bases. The CDR3 is CAWSVLRGFEQYF. DNA of the CDR3: TGTGCCTGGAGTGTACTACGAGGGTTCGAGCAGTACTTC.

The chain carries TRBV6-6 and TRBJ2-5, with D perhaps given as TRBD1 or TRBD2 (6 bases each). The J call is uncertain, as TRBJ2-7 better fits the DNA end. The CDR3 extends over 13 amino acids. Germline lookup yields CDR1 MNHNY and CDR2 SVGAGI (reference sequence). CDR3 loop: CASSYGGQYEQYF. In DNA form, the CDR3 reads TGTGCCAGCAGTTACGGGGGGCAGTACGAGCAGTACTTC.

The chain combines TRBV9 with TRBJ2-3, with TRBD1 matching 8 bases. CDR3 size: 16 residues. Trimming at V came to 0 bases and at J to 3 bases, leaving 6 bases not matched to a gene. Looked up from germline, CDR1 is SGDLS and CDR2 is YYNGEE. CDR3 DNA sequence: TGTGCCAGCAGCGTAGCAGGGGGCGGCCCTACAGATACGCAGTATTTT. Its protein product is CASSVAGGGPTDTQYF.

The chain uses TRBV11-2 and TRBJ1-1; no reliable D call. Trimming left V 0 bases short and J 8 bases short, with 4 bases between. Per the germline V gene, CDR1 is SGHAT and CDR2 is FQNNGV. CDR3 length: 11 amino acids. CDR3 DNA: TGTGCCAGCAGCTTAGACAGGGAAGCTTTCTTT. Translating gives CASSLDREAFF.